These 32 T cell receptor beta chains came from one sample sequenced in a study of blood T cell repertoires in COVID-19. TCRdb's table, derived via immunoSEQ multiplex PCR, lists solely in-frame clones and lacks some. The profile covers some 300,000 clones, with 70% to 90% appearing a single time and 6.3% taken by the ten largest. The sequencing sample was made of peripheral blood. The receptor set was obtained from a woman between 45 and 65 years old with COVID-19, enrolled during active disease.

In the case of this clone: An end of the junction does not agree with germline; a read error may underlie this. The chain recombines TRBV24-1 with TRBJ2-1, with TRBD2 as a possible D gene (6 bases). CDR1 KGHDR and CDR2 SFDVKD come from the germline V gene. The CDR3 has 12 residues. The CDR3 sequence: CATSDLRGGIVF. The CDR3 nucleotides are TGTGCCACCAGTGATTTGCGGGGCGGGATTGTCTTC.

This clone came up once. J is TRBJ2-1 and V is TRBV6-1, with TRBD1 as a possible D gene (5 bases). V was shortened by 5 bases and J by 12 bases, with 17 bases between the two germline ends. The CDR3 sequence is 13 residues long. Per germline, CDR1 MNHNS and CDR2 SASEGT. CDR3 residues: CASSYEVRVWQFF. The CDR3 DNA reads as TGTGCCAGCAGTTATGAGGTCAGGGTCTGGCAGTTCTTC.

The V gene is TRBV30, the J gene TRBJ2-7, with 7 bases aligning to TRBD1. The CDR3 totals 14 residues. V gave up 1 base and J gave up 2 bases; unmatched junction bases: 5. Germline-derived CDR1 and CDR2 are GTSNPN and SVGIG (reference sequence). CDR3 sequence (DNA): TGTGCCTGGAGTGGCCCGGGACAGACCTACGAGCAGTACTTC. Translating gives CAWSGPGQTYEQYF.

This CDR3 is CAWSVGAVNQPQHF. The CDR3 DNA reads TGTGCCTGGAGTGTTGGGGCAGTAAATCAGCCCCAGCATTTT. The chain carries TRBV30 and TRBJ1-5; D is possibly TRBD1 (5 bases). The CDR3 totals 14 residues. Per germline, CDR1 GTSNPN and CDR2 SVGIG (reference sequence). V was pared by 0 bases and J by 4 bases, with 10 bases between.

This clone has only one observation. The V gene is TRBV13, the J gene TRBJ2-5, with D possibly matching TRBD1 (7 bases). The CDR3 consists of 15 residues. Germline loops: CDR1 PRHDT, CDR2 FYEKMQ (reference sequence). The V end lost 1 base, the J end lost 9 bases, and 18 bases lay between the germline ends. CDR3 protein: CASSLVTGAPGAQYF. The DNA of the CDR3 is TGTGCCAGCAGCTTAGTAACAGGGGCTCCGGGGGCCCAGTACTTC.

The rearrangement uses TRBV5-1 and TRBJ2-2, with 8 nucleotides matching TRBD1. The CDR3 is made up of 15 amino acids. V trimming: 6 bases; J trimming: 5 bases; junction bases outside the gene matches: 9. Germline CDR1 SGHRS, CDR2 YFSETQ. CDR3 residues: CASIPDRGQTGELFF. DNA of the CDR3: TGCGCCAGCATTCCCGACAGGGGTCAAACCGGGGAGCTGTTTTTT. The full variable domain, completed using reference TRBV5-1 and TRBJ2-2, is KAGVTQTPRYLIKTRGQQVTLSCSPISGHRSVSWYQQTPGQGLQFLFEYFSETQRNKGNFPGRFSGRQFSNSRSEMNVSTLELGDSALYLCASIPDRGQTGELFFGEGSRLTVL.

The rearrangement links TRBV5-1 to TRBJ2-3; D ambiguous. In germline, CDR1 is SGHRS, CDR2 YFSETQ. This CDR3 has 12 residues. Trimming left V 2 bases short and J 7 bases short, with 8 bases between. For the CDR3, the DNA is TGCGCCAGCAGCTTTGAGGCCAATACGCAGTATTTT. Its translation is CASSFEANTQYF.

The gene calls are TRBV9 and TRBJ2-2; 11 positions agree with TRBD2. Germline assignment: CDR1 SGDLS and CDR2 YYNGEE. This CDR3 is 18 amino acids long. Unmatched junction bases numbered 4, after V lost 0 bases and J lost 0 bases. The CDR3, as DNA: TGTGCCAGCAGCGTAGGACTAGCGGGAAAACCGAACACCGGGGAGCTGTTTTTT. Encoded protein: CASSVGLAGKPNTGELFF.

The rearrangement links TRBV7-9 to TRBJ2-7, with 11 positions matching TRBD1. The J segment lost 1 base and the V segment lost 5 bases, leaving 4 bases of the junction unmatched. Germline lookup yields CDR1 SEHNR and CDR2 FQNEAQ (reference sequence). The CDR3 extends over 15 amino acids. CDR3 protein: CASSHGTGGSYEQYF. CDR3 sequence (DNA): TGTGCCAGCAGCCACGGGACAGGGGGATCCTACGAGCAGTACTTC.

V usage is TRBV20-1 and J usage is TRBJ1-2, with D possibly being TRBD1 (6 bases). With 6 bases removed from V and 8 bases from J, the gap between germline ends came to 13 bases. Germline CDR1 reads DFQATT; CDR2 reads SNEGSKA (reference sequence). The CDR3 has 11 amino acids. For the CDR3, the DNA is TGCAGTGCCCACGACAGGTTAGGCTACACCTTC. Encoded protein: CSAHDRLGYTF.

This chain connects TRBV6-5 to TRBJ2-7, with 7 positions matching TRBD1. The junction had 10 bases not matched to a gene; V was cut back by 8 bases and J by 6 bases. This CDR3 region has 13 residues. CDR1 and CDR2 from the germline V gene are MNHEY and SVGAGI. The CDR3 is CASAPSTGFEQYF. The CDR3 DNA sequence: TGTGCCAGCGCCCCGTCGACAGGGTTCGAGCAGTACTTC.

This chain connects TRBV27 to TRBJ2-1; perhaps TRBD2 as D (5 bases). The germline V gene encodes CDR1 MNHEY and CDR2 SMNVEV (reference sequence). The CDR3 has 15 residues. Trimming pared 1 base from V and 10 bases from J, leaving 17 bases between. The CDR3 nucleotides read TGTGCCAGCAGTTTATTAGGCCCGGCCCGAGGGGAGCAGTTCTTC. Residues: CASSLLGPARGEQFF.

The V call is TRBV30, the J call TRBJ1-2; D possibly corresponds to TRBD1 (6 bases). CDR1 and CDR2 (germline): GTSNPN, SVGIG (reference sequence). Trimming cost V 8 bases and J 8 bases, with 21 bases left between them. The CDR3 spans 13 residues. Written as DNA, the CDR3 is TGTGCCGGCTTCTTACCTACAGGGCGCGGCTACACCTTC. It yields the protein CAGFLPTGRGYTF. Full variable domain (remainder filled in from reference TRBV30 and TRBJ1-2): SQTIHQWPATLVQPVGSPLSLECTVEGTSNPNLYWYRQAAGRGLQLLFYSVGIGQISSEVPQNLSASRPQDRQFILSSKKLLLSDSGFYLCAGFLPTGRGYTFGSGTRLTVV.

The genes are TRBV7-2 and TRBJ2-7, with a possible D match to TRBD1 (5 bases). The CDR3 is made up of 15 amino acids. Per the germline V gene, CDR1 is SGHTA and CDR2 is FQGNSA. Trimming left V 1 base short and J 1 base short, with 11 bases between. The CDR3 nucleotides are TGTGCCAGCAGCTTAGTGGGGCGGCAGTCCTACGAGCAGTACTTC. This codes for CASSLVGRQSYEQYF.

V is TRBV5-1 and J is TRBJ2-1; 8 positions match TRBD2. Trimming took 1 base from V and 8 from J; bases not matched to a gene: 14. Germline V gene data show CDR1 as SGHRS and CDR2 as YFSETQ. CDR3 length: 17 residues. This CDR3 is CASSLFSSSGGKDEQFF. DNA of the CDR3: TGCGCCAGCAGCTTGTTTTCGTCGTCGGGAGGGAAGGATGAGCAGTTCTTC.

The chain recombines TRBV24-1 with TRBJ1-5, with D unresolved. There are 15 residues in the CDR3. V gave up 3 bases and J gave up 0 bases, with 8 bases separating them. The V gene's germline CDR1 is KGHDR and CDR2 SFDVKD. CDR3 sequence (DNA): TGTGCCACCAGTGATCCCACTTCTAGCAATCAGCCCCAGCATTTT. Its translation: CATSDPTSSNQPQHF.

The rearrangement links TRBV9 to TRBJ2-2; TRBD2 is a possible D gene (6 bases). V gave up 3 bases and J gave up 4 bases, with 19 bases separating them. This CDR3 is 17 amino acids long. CDR1 is SGDLS, CDR2 YYNGEE, per germline. The CDR3 sequence: CASSDRGDGSTTGELFF. The CDR3 DNA follows: TGTGCCAGCAGCGACCGCGGGGACGGGAGTACCACCGGGGAGCTGTTTTTT.

The chain has TRBV12-3 or TRBV12-4 and TRBJ1-2; D call uncertain. This CDR3 contains 12 residues. The V end lost 6 bases, the J end lost 4 bases, and 9 bases lay between the germline ends. The CDR3, as DNA: TGTGCCAGCAGCAAGAGTATCTATGGCTACACCTTC. Protein sequence: CASSKSIYGYTF.

V usage is TRBV2 and J usage is TRBJ2-3; the match to TRBD2 covers 13 bases. The CDR3 is 14 amino acids. J lost 8 bases, V lost 3 bases, and 2 bases had no gene match. Germline CDR1 and CDR2: SNHLY and FYNNEI. The CDR3 region has the DNA TGTGCCAGCAGTGAGGGACTAGCGGGATTTACGCAGTATTTT. Amino acid sequence: CASSEGLAGFTQYF.

The rearrangement links TRBV6-6 to TRBJ1-2; 8 nucleotides agree with TRBD1. Germline CDR1 reads MNHNY; CDR2 reads SVGAGI (reference sequence). This CDR3 contains 13 residues. Germline trimming cut 5 bases from V and 7 bases from J; bases unmatched to any gene: 6. The CDR3 DNA reads TGTGCCAGCAGTGACAGGGGATTAAGTGGCTACACCTTC. This sequence encodes CASSDRGLSGYTF.

The chain employs TRBV3-1 (or the pseudogene TRBV3-2) and TRBJ1-3; 7 positions agree with TRBD1. The germline V gene encodes CDR1 LGHDT and CDR2 YNNKEL (reference sequence). The V and J ends lost 9 bases and 0 bases, in that order; junction bases with no gene match: 8. The CDR3 runs 15 residues. CDR3 sequence (DNA): TGTGCCAGTGGCTCCCGACAGGGCTCTGGAAACACCATATATTTT. Translating gives CASGSRQGSGNTIYF.

The chain combines TRBV4-1 with TRBJ1-1; 9 nucleotides line up with TRBD1. This CDR3 contains 17 residues. The V gene end was trimmed by 0 bases and the J gene end by 4 bases; junction bases not matched to a gene: 9. Germline CDR1 MGHRA, CDR2 YSYEKL. The CDR3 DNA follows: TGCGCCAGCAGCCAAGAGGACCCCGGGACAGGGAGCACTGAAGCTTTCTTT. This codes for CASSQEDPGTGSTEAFF.

This chain joins TRBV6-5 and TRBJ1-2, with D unresolved. The V end lost 6 bases, the J end lost 3 bases, and 17 bases lay between the germline ends. Germline V lookup: CDR1 MNHEY, CDR2 SVGAGI. This CDR3 is 15 amino acids long. The CDR3 protein is CASSQTLLGDYGYTF. The CDR3 DNA reads TGTGCCAGCAGCCAGACTCTCCTTGGTGACTATGGCTACACCTTC.

V gene TRBV5-1 combines with J gene TRBJ2-5, with D possibly TRBD1 on 5 matching bases. From germline, CDR1 is SGHRS and CDR2 YFSETQ. Trimming removed 4 bases from V and 5 bases from J, with 12 bases in between. CDR3 size: 13 residues. CDR3 sequence (DNA): TGCGCCAGCAGCGTCAGGGATATGGAGACCCAGTACTTC. Translating gives CASSVRDMETQYF.

This chain connects TRBV25-1 to TRBJ2-5, with unresolved D. Trimming left V 0 bases short and J 2 bases short, with 13 bases between. The CDR3 contains 16 residues. Germline V lookup: CDR1 MGHDK, CDR2 SYGVNS. The CDR3 coding sequence is TGTGCCAGCAGTGAATATCTCGGAGTTCCTCAAGAGACCCAGTACTTC. This translates into CASSEYLGVPQETQYF. The variable domain in full, with the rest retrieved from reference TRBV25-1 and TRBJ2-5, is EADIYQTPRYLVIGTGKKITLECSQTMGHDKMYWYQQDPGMELHLIHYSYGVNSTEKGDLSSESTVSRIRTEHFPLTLESARPSHTSQYLCASSEYLGVPQETQYFGPGTRLLVL.

The chain links TRBV4-2 to TRBJ2-5, with 14 bases matching TRBD2. The trim removed 4 bases at V and 3 bases at J, leaving 16 bases unmatched. The CDR3 consists of 20 residues. CDR1 is LGHNA, CDR2 YNFKEQ, per germline. In DNA, the CDR3 is TGTGCCAGCAGCCCACGACAGGGGGGACTAGCGGGAGAAATTAAAGAGACCCAGTACTTC. Its translation is CASSPRQGGLAGEIKETQYF.

J is TRBJ1-1 and V is TRBV27, with 7 bases matching TRBD1. The CDR3 is 16 residues long. The V gene end was trimmed by 2 bases and the J gene end by 4 bases; junction bases not matched to a gene: 10. CDR1 and CDR2 (germline): MNHEY, SMNVEV (reference sequence). As DNA, the CDR3 is TGTGCCAGCAGTTTAAGACAGGGCAAGTTGGCCACTGAAGCTTTCTTT. This sequence encodes CASSLRQGKLATEAFF.

This chain links TRBV6-5 with TRBJ2-5, with TRBD1 matching over 8 bases. The CDR3 length is 15 residues. After removal of 2 bases from V and 2 bases from J, the junction contained 4 bases not matched to a gene. In germline, CDR1 is MNHEY, CDR2 SVGAGI. DNA for the CDR3: TGTGCCAGCAGTTACGGGACAGGACAGCAAGAGACCCAGTACTTC. This codes for CASSYGTGQQETQYF.

V is TRBV13 and J is TRBJ2-7, with 14 bases identical to TRBD2. CDR1 and CDR2 from the germline V gene are PRHDT and FYEKMQ (reference sequence). The V gene end was trimmed by 3 bases and the J gene end by 7 bases; junction bases not matched to a gene: 5. This CDR3 region has 15 residues. This chain's CDR3 is CASSLGLAGVGEQYF. CDR3 nucleotides: TGTGCCAGCAGCTTGGGACTAGCGGGAGTCGGGGAGCAGTACTTC.

The rearrangement joins TRBV6-5 to TRBJ2-7; D is perhaps TRBD1 (5 bases). Per the germline V gene, CDR1 is MNHEY and CDR2 is SVGAGI. V dropped 7 bases and J dropped 6 bases, with 19 bases sitting between them. This CDR3 contains 14 residues. CDR3 region: CASTRLAGRGEQYF. The CDR3 nucleotides read TGTGCCAGCACCCGACTGGCAGGGCGCGGCGAGCAGTACTTC.

The chain recombines TRBV3-1 (or the pseudogene TRBV3-2) with TRBJ2-2, with 11 bases that match TRBD1. The germline gives CDR1 LGHDT, CDR2 YNNKEL (reference sequence). CDR3 length: 13 amino acids. V lost 10 bases to trimming and J lost 6 bases; unmatched junction nucleotides: 4. CDR3 nucleotide sequence: TGTGCCACCCGGGACAGGGGGGCCGGGGAGCTGTTTTTT. Encoded protein: CATRDRGAGELFF.

The genes are TRBV11-1 and TRBJ1-1, with 9 bases lining up with TRBD1. Germline CDR1 reads SGHAT; CDR2 reads FQDESV (reference sequence). Trimming took 5 bases from V and 10 from J; bases not matched to a gene: 11. This CDR3 contains 14 residues. The CDR3 DNA follows: TGTGCCAGCAGCCGTGGTGGGACAGGGCGCCGAGCTTTCTTT. It codes for CASSRGGTGRRAFF.